Listed below are T cell receptor beta chains from one sample, sequenced in a study of human T cells and chemical hapten exposure. TCRdb re-derived calls from the RACE reads in MiXCR, one entry per CDR3 protein. This sample has about 120,000 distinct CDR3 sequences, with roughly 13% found just once. The sample was whole blood, taken in connection with sensitization to the hapten diphenylcyclopropenone (DPC). Receptor source: a man aged 18 to 29 with alopecia areata. Some clones in this sample may be carry-over from other donors' samples. The CDR3 runs from the conserved cysteine through the conserved F or W. The D gene is left open where the match is weak. Some rows have no size entry. The others give once, few or many, or a class for an expanded clone.

>few|TRBJ2-7|TRBV6-2/TRBV6-3|-
TGTGCCAGCAGTTACCCGGAGTCCGAGTCGTCCGAGCAGTACTTC
CASSYPESESSEQYF
>many|TRBJ2-7|TRBV21-1|-
TGTGCCAGCAGCAAAATCTCCAGACAGGGGCCAGACTGCTACGAGCAGTACTTC
CASSKISRQGPDCYEQYF
>many|TRBJ1-1|TRBV6-2/TRBV6-3|-
TGTGCCAGCAGACCCGCCCCGAGGCGGGAGAACACTGAAGCTTTCTTT
CASRPAPRRENTEAFF
>many|TRBJ2-3|TRBV5-1|TRBD1
TGCGCCAGCAGCAAGGGACAGCTCACAGATACGCAGTATTTT
CASSKGQLTDTQYF
>-|TRBJ2-7|TRBV7-2|TRBD2
TGTGCCAGCAGCTTTAGCGGGGGGACCCCCTACGAGCAGTACTTC
CASSFSGGTPYEQYF
>-|TRBJ2-1|TRBV12-5|TRBD1
TGTGCTAGTGGTTTTTCACTCTCCAGGGGGCCTTTGGACAATGAGCAGTTCTTC
CASGFSLSRGPLDNEQFF
>few|TRBJ1-5|TRBV5-6|TRBD1
TGTGCCAGCAGCTCCAAGACAGGGGATAAGCCCCAGCATTTT
CASSSKTGDKPQHF
>few|TRBJ2-5|TRBV12-3/TRBV12-4|-
TGTGCCAGCAGTTTATTTGAAGGGCCCAAAGAGACCCAGTACTTC
CASSLFEGPKETQYF
>few|TRBJ2-1|TRBV6-2/TRBV6-3|TRBD2
TGTGCCAGCAGTTACTCGGGGCTAGCGGACGACAATGAGCAGTTCTTC
CASSYSGLADDNEQFF
>few|TRBJ2-1|TRBV10-3|-
TGTGCCATCAGCCTCTCCGTGAGCTCCTACAATGAGCAGTTCTTC
CAISLSVSSYNEQFF
>few|TRBJ2-5|TRBV20-1|-
TGCAGTGCTAGAGATCAATTAAGAGAGACCCAGTACTTC
CSARDQLRETQYF
>-|TRBJ1-3|TRBV20-1|TRBD1
TGCAGTGCTCCGCCCGGGACAGGGGCCGGAAACACCATATATTTT
CSAPPGTGAGNTIYF
>-|TRBJ2-1|TRBV6-2/TRBV6-3|-
TGTGCCAGCAGTCGACTTCTTAATGAGCAGTTCTTC
CASSRLLNEQFF
>-|TRBJ2-5|TRBV12-3/TRBV12-4|-
TGTGCCAGCAGCACATGGGGGACCCAGTACTTC
CASSTWGTQYF
>-|TRBJ2-2|TRBV28|-
TGTGCCAGCAGTTTAACGGGGGCGCGAATTCTCGGGGAGCTGTTTTTT
CASSLTGARILGELFF
>few|TRBJ1-5|TRBV6-2/TRBV6-3|-
TGTGCCAGCAGGCCGGACGGCCCCATTATCAATCAGCCCCAGCATTTT
CASRPDGPIINQPQHF
>many|TRBJ1-1|TRBV7-6|-
TGTGCCAGCAGCTTAGGGCAGAACATGAACACTGAAGCTTTCTTT
CASSLGQNMNTEAFF
>-|TRBJ2-5|TRBV12-3/TRBV12-4|-
TGTGCCAGCAGTTTGGGAAGGGACACTGCCCAAGAGACCCAGTACTTC
CASSLGRDTAQETQYF
>few|TRBJ2-3|TRBV4-1|TRBD2
TGCGCCAGCAGCCAAGGAAGACTAGCGAGGGGCCAGGATACGCAGTATTTT
CASSQGRLARGQDTQYF
>-|TRBJ2-3|TRBV6-6|TRBD2
TGTGCCAGCAGGTGGAGCGGCGGGGGAGATACGCAGTATTTT
CASRWSGGGDTQYF
>-|TRBJ2-5|TRBV7-9|-
TGTGCCAGCAGCTTAGCTCATGGTGTAGGACGGGAGACCCAGTACTTC
CASSLAHGVGRETQYF
>many|TRBJ1-6|TRBV10-3|TRBD1
TGTGCCATCAGTGGGGCCCAGGGGGTCTGGGACTCCTATAATTCACCCCTCCACTTT
CAISGAQGVWDSYNSPLHF
>many|TRBJ2-5|TRBV5-1|TRBD1
TGCGCCAGCAGCTCCGGACAGGGCCAAGAGACCCAGTACTTC
CASSSGQGQETQYF
>-|TRBJ1-5|TRBV24-1|-
TGTGCCACCAGTGACGCAAGTAGCGTCTACAATCAGCCCCAGCATTTT
CATSDASSVYNQPQHF
>-|TRBJ2-4|TRBV28|-
TGTGCCAGCAGGTTACCCCTCGAATCAAACATTCAGTACTTC
CASRLPLESNIQYF
>-|TRBJ2-5|TRBV7-6|TRBD2
TGTGCCAGCAGCTTAGATGGACTAGCGGGGGCTAAAGGGACCCAGTACTTC
CASSLDGLAGAKGTQYF
>-|TRBJ1-1|TRBV6-5|TRBD1
TGTGCCAGCAGTTCAGGGGGGGACGTCGGAGCTTTCTTT
CASSSGGDVGAFF
>-|TRBJ1-1|TRBV7-2|-
TGTGCCAGCAGCTTAGTAGTTCGAAACACTGAAGCTTTCTTT
CASSLVVRNTEAFF
>few|TRBJ2-7|TRBV7-8|-
TGTGCCAGCAGCGCGATCCGGGTCCTGAGCTCCTACGAGCAGTACTTC
CASSAIRVLSSYEQYF
>-|TRBJ2-7|TRBV7-2|-
TGTGCCAGCAGCTTAGTTCACGGGCCCCCCGTATACTACGAGCAGTACTTC
CASSLVHGPPVYYEQYF
>few|TRBJ1-2|TRBV9|-
TGTGCCAGCAGCGTAGGAGGGGTCTATGGCTACACCTTC
CASSVGGVYGYTF
>few|TRBJ2-3|TRBV20-1|TRBD2
TGCAGTGCAGATCTAGCGGGGGGCACAGATACGCAGTATTTT
CSADLAGGTDTQYF
>-|TRBJ2-5|TRBV7-2|TRBD2
TGTGCCAGCAGCTTACTGCGGGGGGGTCAAGAGACCCAGTACTTC
CASSLLRGGQETQYF
>-|TRBJ2-3|TRBV2|-
TGTGCCAGCAGTGAAGGGGGACCTAGCACAGATACGCAGTATTTT
CASSEGGPSTDTQYF
>-|TRBJ1-5|TRBV6-6|-
TGTGCCAGCAGTTACACCTGGGGGAGCAATCAGCCCCAGCATTTT
CASSYTWGSNQPQHF
>-|TRBJ1-1|TRBV7-5|-
-
CISVSEAPSGQKMMNTEAFF
>-|TRBJ2-3|TRBV4-2|-
TGTGCCAGCAGCCAAGAGCCTGCACCTAGCACAGATACGCAGTATTTT
CASSQEPAPSTDTQYF
>few|TRBJ1-5|TRBV4-3|-
TGCGCCAGCAGCCAGGAGGCGGCAGCGATGAATCAGCCCCAGCATTTT
CASSQEAAAMNQPQHF
>-|TRBJ1-5|TRBV7-9|-
TGTGCCAGCAGCTTACTAGGCCAGCCCCAGCATTTT
CASSLLGQPQHF
>many|TRBJ1-1|TRBV5-4|-
TGTGCCAGCAGCTGGGCCGTTCGGAACACTGAAGCTTTCTTT
CASSWAVRNTEAFF
>-|TRBJ1-4|TRBV6-5|TRBD1
TGTGCCAGCAGTTACCTAGGGACAGGGAATGAAAAACTGTTTTTT
CASSYLGTGNEKLFF
>-|TRBJ2-1|TRBV7-9|-
TGTGCCACAAAGCCCACCTCCTACAATGAGCAGTTCTTC
CATKPTSYNEQFF
>-|TRBJ1-2|TRBV5-4|-
TGTGCCAGCAGCACCGGGACCTATGGCTACACCTTC
CASSTGTYGYTF
>-|TRBJ2-1|TRBV7-6|TRBD1
TGTGCCAGCAGCTCGGGACAGGCGTACAATGAGCAGTTCTTC
CASSSGQAYNEQFF
>-|TRBJ2-3|TRBV15|TRBD2
TGTGCCACCAGCAGGAGCGGGGGGGCGTCAGATACGCAGTATTTT
CATSRSGGASDTQYF
>few|TRBJ2-1|TRBV11-2|-
TGTGCCAGCAGCTTAGAGAGCCTGGGGGAGCAGTTCTTC
CASSLESLGEQFF
>-|TRBJ1-5|TRBV18|-
TGTGCCAGCTCACCAGGGAGGAGTAGCAATCAGCCCCAGCATTTT
CASSPGRSSNQPQHF
>many|TRBJ2-3|TRBV6-1|TRBD1
TGTGCCAGCAGTGAGGGAACAGGGGGCACAGATACGCAGTATTTT
CASSEGTGGTDTQYF
>once|TRBJ1-3|TRBV9|-
TGTGCCAGCAGCGTAGCTAGGACCGCTGGCTCTGGAAACACCATATATTTT
CASSVARTAGSGNTIYF
>-|TRBJ1-5|TRBV25-1|TRBD1
TGTGCCAGCAGTGAGTCGACAGGGGGCTATCAGCCCCAGCATTTT
CASSESTGGYQPQHF
>few|TRBJ2-5|TRBV7-2|TRBD1
TGTGCCAGCAGCTTACAGGGGGAAGCGAAGACCCAGTACTTC
CASSLQGEAKTQYF
>-|TRBJ1-1|TRBV10-1|-
TGCGCCAGCAAAGATTCAGCGTTCGGGGGAATAGCTTTCTTT
CASKDSAFGGIAFF
>few|TRBJ1-3|TRBV4-3|-
TGCGCCAGCAGCCAAGAGGCGAGCTCTGGAAACACCATATATTTT
CASSQEASSGNTIYF
>-|TRBJ1-5|TRBV20-1|-
TGCAGTGCTAGGCGGACAGAACCAAATCAGCCCCAGCATTTT
CSARRTEPNQPQHF
>few|TRBJ1-1|TRBV6-5|TRBD1
TGTGCCAGCAGTAATTACAGGGGCTGGGGTACTGAAGCTTTCTTT
CASSNYRGWGTEAFF
>-|TRBJ2-2|TRBV29-1|-
TGCAGCGTTTTATTCCAGGGTGGGTTATCCGGGGAGCTGTTTTTT
CSVLFQGGLSGELFF
>few|TRBJ2-7|TRBV29-1|TRBD1
TGCAGCGTTACAATCTTAGACAGGGGTTACGAGCAGTACTTC
CSVTILDRGYEQYF
>many|TRBJ2-3|TRBV20-1|-
TGCAGTGCTACTCGAGGGGCCACAGATACGCAGTATTTT
CSATRGATDTQYF
>few|TRBJ2-5|TRBV9|-
TGTGCCAGCAGCGTAGCTCCGGCCGGGACCCAAGAGACCCAGTACTTC
CASSVAPAGTQETQYF
>few|TRBJ2-7|TRBV5-4|-
TGTGCCAGCAGCTTGGACGGAACGGAGCAGTACTTC
CASSLDGTEQYF